The present entry profiles one T cell receptor (beta chain) with its context. The data originate from a study of blood T cell repertoires in COVID-19. Study summary: From T cells, B-cell-depleted T cells, or PBMCs came the material, which was cDNA or gDNA.

The assay was immunoSEQ multiplex PCR, and TCRdb's table has in-frame clones only and misses some. The sample contains roughly 100,000 clones, roughly 80% of which appear only once. The V segment lost 3 bases and the J segment 1 base; nucleotides outside the gene matches: 6. Germline V lookup: CDR1 MDHEN, CDR2 SYDVKM. The CDR3 extends over 15 amino acids. What was sequenced was peripheral blood. The chain recombines TRBV28 with TRBJ2-7, with 7 bases aligning to TRBD1. This sequence originates from a woman of 80 years or more with active or convalescent COVID-19. CDR3 coding DNA: TGTGCCAGCAGTTTTAGGATCAGGGGGTCCTACGAGCAGTACTTC. It yields the protein CASSFRIRGSYEQYF.